The 4 T cell receptor beta chains listed next were all sequenced from one sample in a study of regulatory T cells in long-lasting Graves disease. The time point: newly diagnosed GD, antithyroid drugs for less than 3 months. The TCR library was prepared using RNA isolated from PBMCs. Relying on iRepertoire HTBI primers and Arm-PCR of CDR3 regions, the team built TCR beta libraries. From the multiplex PCR reads, TCRdb called clonotypes with MiXCR, one entry per CDR3 protein. The sample includes fewer than 550,000 distinct CDR3 sequences, less than 20% of them seen just once. The same sample was also studied in work on T cells in Graves' hyperthyroidism and ophthalmopathy.

The source was peripheral blood mononuclear cells (PBMCs), collected at new diagnosis, from a patient treated with antithyroid drugs. These TCRs come from a woman younger than 30 with Graves disease.

Only a few counts were recorded for this clonotype. A read error may explain this, as a much larger clone is one base away. The chain carries TRBV7-2 and TRBJ2-5, with TRBD2 identical over 7 bases. Germline CDR1 reads SGHTA; CDR2 reads FQGNSA. CDR3 length: 16 residues. Trimming removed 2 bases from V and 0 bases from J; junction bases left unmatched: 6. Written as DNA, the CDR3 is TGTGCCAGCAGCTTAAAGACTAGCAGGCACCAAGAGACCCAGTACTTC. Translating gives CASSLKTSRHQETQYF.

This clonotype appeared a few times. This rearrangement joins TRBV18 to TRBJ1-1; D might be TRBD1 (5 bases). Between the trimmed V and J ends, which lost 6 bases and 1 base, there was a span of 15 bases. Germline CDR1 reads KGHSH; CDR2 reads LQKENI. The CDR3 is 15 amino acids. CDR3 amino acids: CASSGALGGNTEAFF. As DNA, the CDR3 is TGTGCCAGCTCCGGGGCACTGGGCGGGAACACTGAAGCTTTCTTT.

This clonotype was picked up many times. This sequence joins TRBV12-3 or TRBV12-4 and TRBJ2-7; D uncertain. Trimming stripped 3 bases from V and 3 bases from J, with 9 bases between. The CDR3 is 13 residues long. CDR3 coding DNA: TGTGCCAGCAGTTTCGGGCAAAACTACGAGCAGTACTTC. It encodes CASSFGQNYEQYF.

This clonotype was counted at least ten times. The chain couples TRBV7-2 to TRBJ1-1; D is unclear. V was shortened by 3 bases and J by 2 bases, with 13 bases between the two germline ends. The CDR3 loop spans 15 amino acids. Per the germline V gene, CDR1 is SGHTA and CDR2 is FQGNSA. CDR3 sequence: CASSFLGSGNTEAFF. CDR3 DNA: TGTGCCAGCAGCTTTTTGGGGTCGGGTAACACTGAAGCTTTCTTT.